The rows below give T cell receptor beta chains drawn from one sample of a study of blood T cell repertoires in COVID-19. Measured with immunoSEQ multiplex PCR; TCRdb has only the in-frame clones, and not every one. The sample has about 200,000 clones; roughly 80% are singletons. The sample was peripheral blood. These receptors came from a woman aged 80 or older with COVID-19, enrolled during active disease. Both conserved end residues are part of each CDR3. The D gene is left open where the match is weak. The size field is filled for only some rows; it gives once, few, many or a size class.

.,TRBJ2-7,TRBD2,TRBV19,CASSTQLGTSGSEQYF,TGTGCCAGTAGTACCCAACTCGGGACTAGCGGGAGCGAGCAGTACTTC
.,TRBJ1-2,.,TRBV5-6,CASSLQESYGYTF,TGTGCCAGCAGCTTGCAGGAATCCTATGGCTACACCTTC
.,TRBJ1-5,TRBD1,TRBV6-6,CASSLGQGGHQPQHF,TGTGCCAGCAGTCTCGGACAGGGGGGTCATCAGCCCCAGCATTTT
few,TRBJ1-2,.,TRBV5-4,CASSPGGGPNYGYTF,TGTGCCAGCAGCCCCGGTGGGGGCCCTAACTATGGCTACACCTTC
.,TRBJ1-1,.,TRBV18,CASSRTANTEAFF,TGTGCCAGCTCACGTACAGCGAACACTGAAGCTTTCTTT
.,TRBJ1-1,.,TRBV19,CASSIGWTEAFF,TGTGCCAGTAGTATCGGGTGGACTGAAGCTTTCTTT
.,TRBJ2-3,.,TRBV18,CASSPFSGATDTQYF,TGTGCCAGCTCACCCTTTTCGGGAGCCACAGATACGCAGTATTTT
once,TRBJ2-5,TRBD2,TRBV5-1,CASSPGTSASETQYF,TGCGCCAGCAGCCCAGGGACTAGCGCCTCAGAGACCCAGTACTTC
few,TRBJ1-2,TRBD1,TRBV3-1/TRBV3-2,CASSQLSGGSVGGYTF,TGTGCCAGCAGCCAATTGTCAGGGGGCTCAGTTGGGGGCTACACCTTC
.,TRBJ2-4,TRBD2,TRBV6-5,CASSWTSGGAKNIQYF,TGTGCCAGCAGTTGGACTAGCGGGGGGGCCAAAAACATTCAGTACTTC
few,TRBJ1-3,.,TRBV5-1,CASSFGNSGNTIYF,TGCGCCAGCAGTTTCGGTAACTCTGGAAACACCATATATTTT
.,TRBJ2-1,TRBD1,TRBV11-3,CASSLTGENEQFF,TGTGCCAGCAGCTTAACAGGGGAGAATGAGCAGTTCTTC
.,TRBJ1-2,TRBD1,TRBV16,CASSQGQGLGYTF,TGTGCCAGCAGCCAGGGACAGGGTCTGGGCTACACCTTC
.,TRBJ1-5,.,TRBV5-5,CASSLRERGNQPQHF,TGTGCCAGCAGCTTGAGAGAGAGGGGCAATCAGCCCCAGCATTTT
once,TRBJ1-2,.,TRBV5-5,CASSLIAYGGYTF,TGTGCCAGCAGCTTGATTGCCTACGGTGGCTACACCTTC
.,TRBJ1-1,.,TRBV7-3,CASSLRVRITEAFF,TGTGCCAGCAGCTTAAGGGTGAGGATCACTGAAGCTTTCTTT